These T cell receptor beta chains were read from a single sample in a study of blood T cell repertoires in COVID-19. The protocol was immunoSEQ multiplex PCR, while the TCRdb copy is restricted to in-frame clones and leaves out a portion. The sample shows 250,000 or so clones, 88% of them seen only once. Sequenced material: PBMCs or T cells enriched from blood (not recorded which). The receptors originated from a woman aged 40-49 years who had been exposed to COVID-19. The CDR3 runs from the conserved cysteine through the conserved F or W. The D gene is left open where the match is weak. Not all rows give a size; the values are once, few, many and, for expanded clones, a class.

CDR3 DNA	CDR3 protein	D gene	V gene	J gene	clone size
TGTGCCAGCAGGCGTTTTGGGGACAGGGGTACAATCGGAAGCAATCAGCCCCAGCATTTT	CASRRFGDRGTIGSNQPQHF	TRBD1	TRBV27	TRBJ1-5	.
TGTGCCGTCGGGACAGCTGAAGCTTTCTTT	CAVGTAEAFF	TRBD1	TRBV2	TRBJ1-1	.
TGCGCCAGCAGCTTGATGGCAGGTCTCGAAAAACTGTTTTTT	CASSLMAGLEKLFF	.	TRBV5-1	TRBJ1-4	.
TGCGCCAGCAGCCAGTCCTTATCCGGGACAGGGAATGGCTACACCTTC	CASSQSLSGTGNGYTF	TRBD1	TRBV4-1	TRBJ1-2	.
TGTGCCAGCAGGAAAGGCGGGAGAGAGACCCAGTACTTC	CASRKGGRETQYF	TRBD2	TRBV28	TRBJ2-5	once
TGTGCCAGCAGTTACTCAGGGGGCAGGGAGACCCAGTACTTC	CASSYSGGRETQYF	TRBD1	TRBV6-5	TRBJ2-5	.
TGTGCCAGCAGCAAAGAATGTGGGGGACAGGGGATTAGAACTAATGAAAAACTGTTTTTT	CASSKECGGQGIRTNEKLFF	.	TRBV21-1	TRBJ1-4	.
TGTGCCAGCAGTTTCCTCCCGGTAGGATCGCGGGACCACAATGAGCAGTTCTTC	CASSFLPVGSRDHNEQFF	.	TRBV5-1	TRBJ2-1	once
TGTGCCAACCTGCTACAACATATTCCGAGCCCGGAGGTGAACTATGGCTACACCTTC	CANLLQHIPSPEVNYGYTF	.	TRBV11-3	TRBJ1-2	few
TGTGCCAGCAGTTACGGGACTAGCGGGGTAGAGACCCAGTACTTC	CASSYGTSGVETQYF	TRBD2	TRBV6-5	TRBJ2-5	.
TGTGCCAGCAGTTACTTGGCAGGGATGGGTCAGCCCCAGCATTTT	CASSYLAGMGQPQHF	.	TRBV6-2/TRBV6-3	TRBJ1-5	.
TGCGCCAGCAGCCCAGGACAGGGTAGCCCCTACAATGAGCAGTTCTTC	CASSPGQGSPYNEQFF	TRBD1	TRBV5-1	TRBJ2-1	.
TGTGCCAGCAGCCCTCGGGGAGATGGAAACACCATATATTTT	CASSPRGDGNTIYF	.	TRBV9	TRBJ1-3	once
TGTGCCAGCAGCCAAGGGTTTCAGGGACTAGCGGGGGGGCGCGAAAACATTCAGTACTTC	CASSQGFQGLAGGRENIQYF	TRBD2	TRBV3-1/TRBV3-2	TRBJ2-4	.